This T cell receptor beta chain came from a study of shared clonotypes between healthy human individuals. Germline-derived CDR1 and CDR2 are SGDLS and YYNGEE. This CDR3 is built from 10 residues. In the sorted-subset replicate PCRs, roughly 210 ng DNA, roughly 29,000 T cell genomes, was used. The assay was immunoSEQ multiplex PCR, and TCRdb's table has in-frame clones only and misses some. The sample has about 1.1 million clones; 77% are singletons. The chain uses TRBV9 and TRBJ1-3; D is unclear. Sequencing used memory CD4+ T cells from PBMCs. Subset indicated: CD45RA-negative fraction. The TCR was taken from a man younger than 35 in good health. Some clones in this sample may be carry-over from other donors' samples. The CDR3 sequence is CFFPGNTIYF. CDR3 DNA sequence: TGTTTCTTTCCTGGAAACACCATATATTTT. The entire variable domain, with the rest obtained from reference TRBV9 and TRBJ1-3, is as follows: DSGVTQTPKHLITATGQRVTLRCSPRSGDLSVYWYQQSLDQGLQFLIQYYNGEERAKGNILERFSAQQFPDLHSELNLSSLELGDSALYFCFFPGNTIYFGEGSWLTVV.